This T cell receptor beta chain was identified in a study of T cell responses to AZD1222 COVID-19 vaccine. Study-wide results and caveats: Recipients of two AZD1222 doses showed rising Spike-specific TCR breadth and depth. Spike was spanned by vaccine-associated CD4 TCRs, with dominance at 160-218 and 743-854.

Concerning this clone itself: The antigen is unknown.

TCRdb's table, derived via immunoSEQ multiplex PCR, lists solely in-frame clones and lacks some. The table includes over 150,000 clones, roughly 91% detected once. Germline CDR1 SEHNR, CDR2 FQNEAQ (reference sequence). The CDR3 runs 15 residues. With 6 bases removed from V and 4 bases from J, the gap between germline ends came to 16 bases. This receptor was taken from an adult who received the MenACWY meningococcal vaccine as a control. The chain couples TRBV7-9 to TRBJ1-3; D not resolved. The sample was peripheral blood, taken 28 days after the second dose of the MenACWY control vaccine. CDR3 coding DNA: TGTGCCAGCAGAGGAGTCCGGAGAGGGGGAAACACCATATATTTT. Protein: CASRGVRRGGNTIYF.